Listed here are 25 T cell receptor beta chains from one sample, sequenced in a study of kidney transplant recipient with SARS-CoV-2 infection. TCRdb independently ran MiXCR on the reads; one entry per CDR3 protein. In the table there are 200,000 to 250,000 distinct CDR3 sequences, around 26% of which are singletons. Sequenced here: a blood sample, sampled at baseline and between days 110 and 120 from a kidney transplant recipient. The receptors come from a young adult male patient who had COVID-19 and was a kidney transplant recipient. These T cells may partly come from the graft donor.

Concerning this clonotype itself: Just one base apart from a much larger clone, this may be a read error. V is TRBV11-2 and J is TRBJ2-7; D is uncertain. This CDR3 is built from 13 residues. Germline values: CDR1 SGHAT, CDR2 FQNNGV. The CDR3 is CANSSVRSYEQYF. The CDR3 DNA sequence: TGTGCCAACAGCTCGGTCAGGTCCTACGAGCAGTACTTC. Full variable domain (rest looked up from reference TRBV11-2 and TRBJ2-7): EAGVAQSPRYKIIEKRQSVAFWCNPISGHATLYWYQQILGQGPKLLIQFQNNGVVDDSQLPKDRFSAERLKGVDSTLKIQPAKLEDSAVYLCANSSVRSYEQYFGPGTRLTVT.

This clonotype was seen a handful of times. The chain joins TRBV11-2 to TRBJ2-1; 9 nucleotides line up with TRBD1. This CDR3 contains 18 residues. From germline, CDR1 is SGHAT and CDR2 FQNNGV. V trimming: 3 bases; J trimming: 4 bases; junction bases outside the gene matches: 13. The CDR3 protein is CASSFPRTGTGKYNEQFF. CDR3 nucleotides: TGTGCCAGCAGCTTCCCGCGGACCGGGACAGGGAAGTACAATGAGCAGTTCTTC.

Turning to this clonotype: This sequence may be a read error, since a much larger clone differs from it by one base. V and J are TRBV10-3 and TRBJ2-4, with TRBD2 matching over 8 bases. The CDR3 runs to 17 residues. Germline V gene data show CDR1 as ENHRY and CDR2 as SYGVKD. The CDR3 DNA reads as TGTGCCGTCAGTGAGTCGAAAGCGGGAGTGACCAAAAACATTCAGTACTTC. Protein: CAVSESKAGVTKNIQYF.

This clonotype was observed at least ten times. This chain links TRBV14 with TRBJ1-6; no reliable D call. There are 13 residues in the CDR3. Trimming took off 4 bases at V and 8 bases at J, with 9 bases between the two ends. Germline CDR1 reads SGHDN; CDR2 reads FVKESK. The CDR3 protein is CASSPSLYSPLHF. In DNA form, the CDR3 reads TGTGCCAGCAGCCCCAGCCTCTATTCACCCCTCCACTTT.

This clonotype came up many times. The chain carries TRBV6-4 and TRBJ1-2, with D unresolved. This CDR3 spans 17 amino acids. CDR1 MRHNA and CDR2 SNTAGT come from the germline V gene. The V end was cut by 4 bases, the J end by 4 bases, with 22 bases between. CDR3 DNA sequence: TGTGCCAGCAGTGGGCCTCACTCACACGGAAAGACCTATGGCTACACCTTC. Its protein is CASSGPHSHGKTYGYTF.

The chain links TRBV5-1 to TRBJ1-1, with D unresolved. CDR3 length: 15 residues. Germline loops: CDR1 SGHRS, CDR2 YFSETQ. With 1 base removed from V and 5 bases from J, the gap between germline ends came to 15 bases. CDR3 amino acids: CASSLTTSRGTEAFF. CDR3 in DNA: TGCGCCAGCAGCTTGACGACATCTCGAGGGACTGAAGCTTTCTTT.

About this clonotype itself: An end of the junction differs from the germline gene, which may be a read error. For the CDR3, the DNA is TGCGCCAGCGGCGGGACAGGGTTTGCCGGGGAGCTGTCTTTT. Translating it yields CASGGTGFAGELSF. This sequence joins TRBV12-3 or TRBV12-4 and TRBJ2-2; 9 bases align to TRBD1. The CDR3 has 14 amino acids.

A note on this clonotype: A clone one base away is much larger, so this may be a read error. The V and J genes are TRBV11-3 and TRBJ2-5; TRBD1 or TRBD2 may be the D gene (6 bases each). This CDR3 has 13 amino acids. CDR1 SGHNT and CDR2 YENEEA come from the germline V gene. The V and J ends lost 2 bases and 5 bases respectively, with 9 bases between them. The CDR3 nucleotides are TGTGCCAGCAGCTTAAGGGGGGCCGAGACCCAGTACTTC. It specifies CASSLRGAETQYF.

This clonotype showed up just once. One base away lies a much larger clone, so this may be a sequencing read error. This chain uses TRBV6-5 with TRBJ1-2, with D uncertain. The CDR3 totals 17 residues. CDR1 and CDR2 from the germline V gene are MNHEY and SVGAGI. CDR3 loop: CASSYLQECRKTYGCTF. In nucleotides, the CDR3 is TGTGCCAGCAGTTACTTGCAGGAATGTAGAAAGACCTATGGCTGCACCTTC.

To note about this clonotype: A much larger clone lies a single base off, so this may be a read error. A read error is likely, as this CDR3 ends without the conserved phenylalanine or tryptophan. The chain is built from TRBV7-9 and TRBJ1-1; D may be TRBD1 (6 bases). With 5 bases removed from V and 1 base from J, the gap between germline ends came to 14 bases. The CDR3 covers 15 residues. Germline V gene data show CDR1 as SEHNR and CDR2 as FQNEAQ (reference sequence). CDR3 sequence reads: CASSRGGPKNTEAFL. For the CDR3, the DNA is TGTGCCAGCAGCCGGGGGGGGCCGAAGAACACTGAAGCTTTCTTA.

This clonotype was counted ten times or more. This chain joins TRBV11-3 and TRBJ2-1, with a weak D call TRBD2 (6 bases). The CDR3 consists of 16 residues. Germline CDR1 and CDR2: SGHNT and YENEEA. V gave up 8 bases and J gave up 2 bases, with 19 bases separating them. CDR3 sequence: CASGQLASLTYNEQFF. Written as DNA, the CDR3 is TGTGCCAGCGGCCAACTAGCCTCACTTACCTACAATGAGCAGTTCTTC.

On this clonotype itself: This clone may be a read error of a much larger clone one base away. The V gene is TRBV19, the J gene TRBJ1-5, with a weak D call TRBD1 (6 bases). The CDR3 spans 16 residues. The V end lost 0 bases, the J end lost 0 bases, and 9 bases lay between the germline ends. Germline-derived CDR1 and CDR2 are LNHDA and SQIVND (reference sequence). Here the CDR3 DNA reads TGTGCCAGTAGTATAGATAGGGGGAATAGCAATCAGCCCCAGCATTTT. Protein: CASSIDRGNSNQPQHF.

This clonotype was found a few times. The V call is TRBV6-4, the J call TRBJ2-3, with 8 positions matching TRBD1. V was clipped by 3 bases and J by 6 bases; unmatched bases: 5. Germline CDR1 reads MRHNA; CDR2 reads SNTAGT. The CDR3 is 14 residues long. The CDR3 nucleotides read TGTGCCAGCAGTGATGGGACAGGTGGGGATACGCAGTATTTT. Residues: CASSDGTGGDTQYF.

This clonotype turned up a few times. The V and J genes are TRBV4-1 and TRBJ2-1; D remains ambiguous. This CDR3 is built from 13 residues. Germline V gene lookup returns CDR1 MGHRA and CDR2 YSYEKL. Trimming left V 1 base short and J 2 bases short, with 3 bases between. CDR3 in amino acids: CASSQVAYNEQFF. CDR3 DNA sequence: TGCGCCAGCAGCCAAGTTGCCTACAATGAGCAGTTCTTC.

This clonotype appeared many times. The chain has TRBV18 and TRBJ1-3, with a tentative D call TRBD1 (5 bases). CDR3 length: 16 amino acids. The V end was cut by 3 bases, the J end by 3 bases, with 15 bases between. Germline V CDR1 and CDR2: KGHSH, LQKENI. As DNA, the CDR3 is TGTGCCAGCTCACCCGCCGGGGCGGCTGATGGAAACACCATATATTTT. This encodes CASSPAGAADGNTIYF.

This clonotype was counted at least ten times. The chain is built from TRBV21-1 and TRBJ1-2; TRBD1, the table's D call, lacks a check against the DNA. TRBV21-1 is termed a pseudogene. CDR3 length equals 12 residues. The CDR3 here is CASSAQTVGYTF. CDR3 DNA sequence: TGTGCCAGCAGCGCTCAGACAGTTGGCTACACCTTC.

At least ten counts were recorded for this clonotype. The DNA is left out, because the CDR3 cannot be placed on it with certainty; the CDR3 is given as TCRdb lists it. The rearrangement links TRBV7-5 to TRBJ1-2. TRBV7-5 is assigned pseudogene status. Ends included, the CDR3 has 19 residues. CDR3 protein: CISVPEMAHEVGKTYGYTF.

In its sample, this clonotype was seen many times. The CDR3 reads CASSLQSPGQGPPLHF. DNA for the CDR3: TGCGCCAGCAGCCTACAGTCTCCGGGACAGGGGCCCCCCCTCCACTTT. The J gene is TRBJ1-6, the V gene TRBV4-1; TRBD1 matches at 10 bases. CDR1 is MGHRA and CDR2 is YSYEKL in the germline V gene. The CDR3 consists of 16 residues. The V and J ends lost 4 bases and 13 bases, in that order; junction bases with no gene match: 13.

Ten or more counts support this clonotype. The rearrangement uses TRBV6-8 and TRBJ2-7; D remains unclear. The V end was cut by 5 bases, the J end by 5 bases, with 7 bases between. Germline V lookup: CDR1 MNHGY, CDR2 SAAAGT. The CDR3 length is 11 residues. This chain's CDR3 is CASSTGNEQYF. CDR3 bases: TGTGCCAGCAGTACCGGTAACGAGCAGTACTTC.

Notes on this clonotype: A read error may be the cause here, since a much bigger clone is one base away. The chain links TRBV2 to TRBJ2-4; TRBD1 might be the D (5 bases). The J call may be wrong; the DNA end is better matched by TRBJ1-2. The CDR3 has 15 amino acids. Germline CDR1 is SNHLY and CDR2 is FYNNEI. The CDR3 spells CARTAGRDGRGDYTF. The CDR3 DNA is TGTGCCAGAACCGCGGGCCGGGACGGAAGAGGGGACTACACCTTC.

This clonotype was seen repeatedly, ten times or more. The genes are TRBV6-4 and TRBJ1-2; D remains ambiguous. Trimming shortened V by 3 bases and J by 4 bases, and 21 bases separated the two germline ends. Germline-derived CDR1 and CDR2 are MRHNA and SNTAGT. The CDR3 extends over 17 amino acids. DNA of the CDR3: TGTGCCAGCAGTGATGAATGCTCACACGGAAAGACCTATGGCTACACCTTC. Its translation: CASSDECSHGKTYGYTF.

This chain uses TRBV3-1 with TRBJ2-5; the D gene is possibly TRBD1 (6 bases). Germline CDR1 reads LGHDT; CDR2 reads YNNKEL (reference sequence). The ends were cut back, 5 bases at V and 11 bases at J, with 30 bases in the middle. The CDR3 length is 17 residues. CDR3 DNA sequence: TGTGCCAGCAGCTCTAGGTATCCCATTTCTTTCTCTGGGACACAGTACTTC. Translating it yields CASSSRYPISFSGTQYF.

This clonotype was seen ten or more times. The chain's CDR3 is CASSLRTPYGKTYGYTF. CDR3 nucleotides: TGTGCCAGCAGTCTCAGGACGCCTTACGGAAAGACCTATGGCTACACCTTC. The chain joins TRBV6-9 to TRBJ1-2; D gene ambiguous. Between the trimmed V and J ends, which lost 5 bases and 4 bases, there was a span of 23 bases. The CDR3 loop spans 17 amino acids. CDR1 is MNHGY, CDR2 SVAAGI, per germline.

This clonotype was seen at least ten times. The chain employs TRBV5-8 and TRBJ1-2; D is unresolved. V gave up 7 bases and J gave up 4 bases, with 23 bases separating them. Germline CDR1 SGHTS, CDR2 YDEGEE. The CDR3 covers 16 residues. The CDR3 DNA follows: TGTGCCAGCTCGCTCCTTCATCCACGAAAGACCTATGGCTACACCTTC. It codes for CASSLLHPRKTYGYTF.

To note about this clonotype: Being one base from a much bigger clone, this may be a read error. The chain combines TRBV2 with TRBJ1-5, with TRBD1 as a possible D gene (6 bases). CDR3 length: 14 amino acids. Between the trimmed V and J ends, which lost 8 bases and 7 bases, there was a span of 18 bases. CDR1 and CDR2 (germline): SNHLY, FYNNEI. This CDR3 reads CASGGDGGLQPQHF. The CDR3 region has the DNA TGTGCCAGCGGGGGCGACGGGGGGCTCCAGCCCCAGCATTTT. Full variable domain (outside the CDR3, taken from reference TRBV2 and TRBJ1-5): EPEVTQTPSHQVTQMGQEVILRCVPISNHLYFYWYRQILGQKVEFLVSFYNNEISEKSEIFDDQFSVERPDGSNFTLKIRSTKLEDSAMYFCASGGDGGLQPQHFGDGTRLSIL.